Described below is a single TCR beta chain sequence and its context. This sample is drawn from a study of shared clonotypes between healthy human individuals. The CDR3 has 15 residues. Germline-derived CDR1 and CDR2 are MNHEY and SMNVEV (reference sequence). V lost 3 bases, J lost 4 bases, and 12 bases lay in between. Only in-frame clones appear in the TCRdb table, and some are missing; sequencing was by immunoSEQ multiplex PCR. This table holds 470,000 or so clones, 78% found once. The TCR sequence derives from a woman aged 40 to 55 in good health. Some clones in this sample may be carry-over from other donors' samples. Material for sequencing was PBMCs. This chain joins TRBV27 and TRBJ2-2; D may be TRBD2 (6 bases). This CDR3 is CASSLEGPGTGELFF. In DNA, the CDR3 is TGTGCCAGCAGTTTGGAGGGGCCGGGCACCGGGGAGCTGTTTTTT.